One T cell receptor (beta chain) is described in this entry. The specificity of this receptor is unknown. No qualities accompany the bases; no much larger clone lies one base away. The germline ends are 11 bases apart after V is trimmed by 4 bases and J by 4 bases. CDR1 SGHAT and CDR2 FQNNGV were looked up in the germline V gene. The CDR3 runs 13 amino acids, cysteine and phenylalanine included. Just the 39-base CDR3 DNA is kept, in frame starting at base 1. Each donor gave one peripheral blood draw, roughly 0.11 L on average, collected into heparinised tubes. A BD FACSAria II was used to sort naive, central memory, regulatory and stem cell-like memory CD4+ T cells with a panel that included CD45RO, CCR7, CD25, CD127, CD95 and CD27. Every sorted population had a purity above 95%. PBMCs were isolated immediately by Lymphoprep density gradient centrifugation and stained directly without culture. So that batch effects would be minimized, each experiment stained and sorted samples in pairs, pairing one healthy donor with one patient.

The sample belongs to a study of beta chain features in type 1 diabetes (dated by TCRdb to 2017 to 2018). With regard to the full study: Mean age, gender distribution, total cell number and subset yield were not different between patients and healthy donors. A total of approximately 99,000,000 sorted cells were examined across all samples, and RNA yield correlated strongly with the number of cells per subset. In the study, recently diagnosed type 1 diabetes patients and matched healthy donors were compared on the TCRB repertoires of their sorted circulating CD4+ T cell subsets. Regulatory and stem cell-like memory subsets were isolated from only 8 patients and roughly eight healthy donors, whereas naive and central memory subsets came from all 28 donors.

The entire amount of isolated RNA was reverse transcribed using the High Capacity cDNA Reverse Transcription Kit, so the sequenced TCRB transcripts were expressed ones. Deep immunoSEQ sequencing was applied to naive, central memory and regulatory T cell samples, giving an average of about 3.4 million total reads per sample. Sorted cells were lysed in RLT buffer, and RNA was extracted using DNase-treated RNeasy Micro or Mini kits according to cell number. Each cell subset was processed on its own to prevent cross-contamination, while patient and healthy donor samples were processed together. The immunoSEQ multiplex PCR was used to amplify TCRB sequences from cDNA, generating 87-bp fragments that spanned the CDR3 region. The amplicons were sequenced using the Illumina HiSeq platform. Per the source publication's procedure: PCR bias was computationally corrected using synthetic template baselines, reads within Hamming distance 2 were collapsed, and singletons that could not be merged were discarded. Reads were aligned to IMGT to assign V, D and J genes, CDR3 length, and insertions or deletions at six rearrangement sites. Within each subset, clonotype counts were normalized to sorted cell number, and only after that were true diversity and Gini coefficients computed with the tcR R package. The overlap coefficient, calculated on TCRB nucleotide sequences, was used to quantify repertoire sharing. Entries here come from immuneACCESS through TCRdb and include only in-frame sequences with V and J called. Some clones fail to appear in such tables; in the studies checked, an unresolved V gene covers under half of the shortfall, and the cause of the remainder is unknown. D and trimming were read from the DNA, whereas the V and J calls and clone size are those reported in that table. The sample records 250,000 or so clones, 25% to 35% of which are singletons. Around 4% of the sample is in the top ten clones.

Overall results and qualifications from the work: PCR might favor shorter templates, but patient and control samples were amplified and corrected together, so any skew would affect both groups equally. In all four CD4+ subsets, TCRB CDR3 length was moderately but significantly shorter in type 1 diabetes patients. Because cDNA rather than genomic DNA was sequenced, highly expressing activated cells could have been over-represented, although no difference in activation and CD3 levels was found between groups. Patients with type 1 diabetes made fewer insertions and deleted more nucleotides at VDJ recombination sites, implying thymic rearrangement abnormalities. Naive, central memory and regulatory TCRB repertoires appeared more similar among patients than among healthy donors. HLA sub-analyses involved small numbers of individuals, so any influence of HLA type on TCRB rearrangement remained unresolved.

This sequence was found in a man aged 25-40 years in good health. Recombination joined TRBV11-2 with TRBJ2-7, and TRBD1 may be the D gene, going by 5 matching bases. The material sequenced was central memory CD4+ T cells from blood. The DNA sequence is as follows: TGTGCCAGCAGCTGGCAGGGAATATACGAGCAGTACTTC. Its product reads: CASSWQGIYEQYF.